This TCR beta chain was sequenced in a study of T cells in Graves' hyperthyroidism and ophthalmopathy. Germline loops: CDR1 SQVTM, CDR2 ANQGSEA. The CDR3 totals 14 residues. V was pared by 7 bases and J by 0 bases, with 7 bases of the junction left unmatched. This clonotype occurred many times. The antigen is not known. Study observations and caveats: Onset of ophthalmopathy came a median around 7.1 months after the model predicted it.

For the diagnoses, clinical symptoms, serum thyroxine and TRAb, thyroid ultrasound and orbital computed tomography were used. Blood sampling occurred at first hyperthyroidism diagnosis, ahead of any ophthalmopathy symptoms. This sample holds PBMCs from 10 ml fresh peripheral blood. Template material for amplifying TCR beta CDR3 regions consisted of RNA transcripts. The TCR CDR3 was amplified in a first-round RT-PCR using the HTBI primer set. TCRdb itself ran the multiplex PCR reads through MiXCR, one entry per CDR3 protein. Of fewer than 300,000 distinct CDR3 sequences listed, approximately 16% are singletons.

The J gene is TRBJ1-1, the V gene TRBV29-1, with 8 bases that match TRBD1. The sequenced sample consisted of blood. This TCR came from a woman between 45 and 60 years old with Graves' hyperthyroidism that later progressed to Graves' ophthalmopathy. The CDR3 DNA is TGCAGCGCGGGGGGGACAGGTATGAACACTGAAGCTTTCTTT. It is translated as CSAGGTGMNTEAFF. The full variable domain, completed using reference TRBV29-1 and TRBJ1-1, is SAVISQKPSRDICQRGTSLTIQCQVDSQVTMMFWYRQQPGQSLTLIATANQGSEATYESGFVIDKFPISRPNLTFSTLTVSNMSPEDSSIYLCSAGGTGMNTEAFFGQGTRLTVV.